This record concerns one TCR beta chain sequence. Trimming left V 2 bases short and J 2 bases short, with 14 bases between. The CDR3 extends over 15 amino acids. Germline V gene sequence: CDR1 SGHDT, CDR2 YYEEEE. This record comes from a study of blood T cell repertoires in COVID-19. Study-wide background: From the United States, Italy and Spain came samples of acute and convalescent COVID-19. T cells, B-cell-depleted T cells, or PBMCs provided the cDNA or gDNA that served as material.

The authors' processing: Reference gene primer amplification yielded estimated nucleated cell counts. The method was immunoSEQ multiplex PCR; TCRdb's version includes in-frame clones alone and lacks a portion of them. The V and J calls and the clone size are those of that table, but D and trimming were determined from the DNA. Among some 100,000 clones listed, around 90% were seen once. The chain couples TRBV5-6 to TRBJ2-7, with TRBD1 as a possible D gene (5 bases). Sequenced: peripheral blood. The TCR sequence derives from a woman in her 70s with acute or convalescent COVID-19. Here the CDR3 reads CASSFARAYPYEQYF. CDR3 sequence (DNA): TGTGCCAGCAGCTTCGCCAGGGCGTATCCCTACGAGCAGTACTTC.